The rows below give T cell receptor beta chains drawn from one sample of a study of shared clonotypes between healthy human individuals. Sequenced by immunoSEQ multiplex PCR; TCRdb stores in-frame clones only, minus some. The table has a few million clones, about 90% seen once. The sample consisted of naive CD4+ T cells from PBMCs. The receptors were sampled from a man between 18 and 35 years old in good health. Some clones in this sample may be carry-over from other donors' samples. The CDR3 runs from the conserved cysteine through the conserved F or W. The D gene is left open where the match is weak. Where a row states a size, it is once, few, many or the class of an expanded clone; other rows omit it.

TRBJ2-7	.	TRBV9	.	CASSVEGLNYEQYF	TGTGCCAGCAGCGTAGAGGGACTGAATTACGAGCAGTACTTC
TRBJ2-1	.	TRBV7-2	.	CASSLDRDPAYNEQFF	TGTGCCAGCAGCTTAGACAGGGACCCAGCCTACAATGAGCAGTTCTTC
TRBJ1-6	.	TRBV30	.	CACSLKNSPLHF	TGTGCCTGTTCGTTGAAAAATTCACCCCTCCACTTT
TRBJ1-2	.	TRBV20-1	.	CSARRVQGYTF	TGCAGTGCTAGAAGGGTGCAGGGCTACACCTTC
TRBJ1-1	TRBD1	TRBV29-1	few	CSVGHRGRSEAFF	TGCAGCGTTGGCCACAGGGGGCGGAGTGAAGCTTTCTTT
TRBJ1-1	TRBD1	TRBV10-3	.	CATRQGLGTEAFF	TGTGCCACCAGACAGGGGTTAGGCACTGAAGCTTTCTTT
TRBJ2-7	.	TRBV28	.	CASSVPFGYGEQYF	TGTGCCAGCAGTGTCCCCTTTGGTTATGGCGAGCAGTACTTC
TRBJ1-2	.	TRBV4-2	.	CASSQGPNYGYTF	TGTGCCAGCAGCCAAGGGCCAAACTATGGCTACACCTTC
TRBJ2-3	TRBD1	TRBV28	.	CASSSPGQGEKRVHTDTQYF	TGTGCCAGCAGTTCCCCGGGACAGGGAGAAAAGCGGGTACACACAGATACGCAGTATTTT
TRBJ1-1	.	TRBV6-5	once	CASSRTASSNTEAFF	TGTGCCAGCAGCCGGACAGCCAGTAGTAACACTGAAGCTTTCTTT
TRBJ1-6	.	TRBV30	once	CAWTPPGQGKFF	TGTGCCTGGACGCCGCCGGGTCAGGGGAAGTTTTTT
TRBJ1-2	.	TRBV29-1	.	CSVAPGEGYTF	TGCAGCGTTGCCCCTGGGGAAGGCTACACCTTC
TRBJ1-5	.	TRBV28	.	CASRGGPRVGSNQPQHF	TGTGCCAGCAGAGGAGGACCAAGGGTAGGTAGCAATCAGCCCCAGCATTTT
TRBJ1-5	.	TRBV7-8	.	CASSIVRNQPQHF	TGTGCCAGCAGTATCGTGCGGAATCAGCCCCAGCATTTT
TRBJ2-5	TRBD2	TRBV29-1	.	CSVRERTSLYF	TGCAGCGTCCGCGAGAGGACTAGCCTGTACTTC
TRBJ2-2	.	TRBV10-3	.	CAISARPNTGELFF	TGTGCCATCAGTGCGCGACCGAACACCGGGGAGCTGTTTTTT
TRBJ1-1	.	TRBV6-1	few	CATLNRGKTTEAFF	TGTGCCACCCTTAATAGGGGCAAGACCACTGAAGCTTTCTTT
TRBJ2-1	.	TRBV5-1	.	CASTYDGPTSDEQFF	TGCGCCAGCACCTACGACGGGCCTACCTCCGATGAGCAGTTCTTC
TRBJ1-6	.	TRBV6-5	once	CASSSTLQRPHSPLHF	TGTGCCAGCAGTTCTACTCTCCAGCGGCCCCATTCACCCCTCCACTTT
TRBJ2-3	TRBD1	TRBV28	.	CASSSPGGIHTDTQYF	TGTGCCAGCAGTTCCCCAGGGGGAATTCACACAGATACGCAGTATTTT
TRBJ2-7	TRBD1	TRBV30	.	CAWRPSPGQVYEQYF	TGTGCCTGGAGACCGAGTCCGGGACAGGTGTACGAGCAGTACTTC
TRBJ1-1	.	TRBV15	once	CATSREQQGSTEAFF	TGTGCCACCAGCAGAGAACAACAGGGTAGCACTGAAGCTTTCTTT
TRBJ2-7	.	TRBV5-1	.	CASSLQGGPDYEQYF	TGCGCCAGCAGCTTACAGGGAGGCCCTGACTACGAGCAGTACTTC
TRBJ2-2	.	TRBV29-1	.	CSVMDSLYTGELFF	TGCAGCGTAATGGACTCCCTATACACCGGGGAGCTGTTTTTT
TRBJ2-2	TRBD2	TRBV2	.	CASRGTSGQRANTGELFF	TGTGCCAGCAGGGGGACTAGCGGGCAACGCGCGAACACCGGGGAGCTGTTTTTT
TRBJ1-3	.	TRBV4-3	.	CASSQDPPSTNSGNTIYF	TGCGCCAGCAGCCAAGATCCCCCCAGCACCAACTCTGGAAACACCATATATTTT
TRBJ2-3	.	TRBV4-3	.	CASSRADSGPRDTQYF	TGCGCCAGCAGCCGGGCAGACAGTGGGCCTCGGGATACGCAGTATTTT
TRBJ2-5	TRBD2	TRBV28	.	CATESTGGGQETQYF	TGTGCCACCGAGTCCACCGGGGGGGGACAAGAGACCCAGTACTTC
TRBJ2-5	.	TRBV2	.	CASSDRGSQTQYF	TGTGCCAGCAGTGATCGGGGTTCACAGACCCAGTACTTC
TRBJ1-1	.	TRBV19	.	CASRAFGTEAFF	TGTGCCAGCCGGGCGTTCGGCACTGAAGCTTTCTTT
TRBJ2-5	.	TRBV10-3	.	CAISESRDQETQYF	TGTGCCATCAGTGAGTCTAGGGATCAGGAGACCCAGTACTTC
TRBJ1-3	.	TRBV9	.	CASSGATGNTIYF	TGTGCCAGCAGCGGGGCTACTGGAAACACCATATATTTT
TRBJ1-5	.	TRBV18	.	CASSPGGSGQPQHF	TGTGCCAGCTCACCAGGGGGCAGCGGTCAGCCCCAGCATTTT
TRBJ1-1	.	TRBV28	.	CASSLPARHLLRAFF	TGTGCCAGCAGTTTACCCGCTCGACACCTCCTGAGGGCTTTCTTT
TRBJ2-7	TRBD1	TRBV15	.	CATSREGDRREEQYF	TGTGCCACCAGCAGAGAGGGGGACAGGCGCGAGGAGCAGTACTTC
TRBJ1-4	TRBD1	TRBV19	.	CASTPDRGRLRGEKLFF	TGTGCCAGTACCCCGGACAGGGGGCGATTACGAGGTGAAAAACTGTTTTTT
TRBJ2-7	.	TRBV18	.	CASSPTTGASYEQYF	TGTGCCAGCTCACCAACAACCGGGGCATCGTACGAGCAGTACTTC
TRBJ2-1	.	TRBV7-2	.	CASSPPGARGNEQFF	TGTGCCAGCAGCCCTCCGGGGGCCAGGGGCAATGAGCAGTTCTTC
TRBJ2-1	.	TRBV28	once	CASSPPGRSYNEQFF	TGTGCCAGCAGTCCACCGGGACGCTCCTACAATGAGCAGTTCTTC
TRBJ1-5	.	TRBV6-1	.	CASSERLMAQHF	TGTGCCAGCAGTGAACGACTGATGGCCCAGCATTTT
TRBJ2-1	.	TRBV7-8	.	CASSPAGLLNEQFF	TGTGCCAGCAGCCCCGCCGGACTCCTCAATGAGCAGTTCTTC
TRBJ2-1	TRBD2	TRBV10-1	.	CASSESVAGYNEQFF	TGCGCCAGCAGTGAGTCGGTAGCGGGATACAATGAGCAGTTCTTC